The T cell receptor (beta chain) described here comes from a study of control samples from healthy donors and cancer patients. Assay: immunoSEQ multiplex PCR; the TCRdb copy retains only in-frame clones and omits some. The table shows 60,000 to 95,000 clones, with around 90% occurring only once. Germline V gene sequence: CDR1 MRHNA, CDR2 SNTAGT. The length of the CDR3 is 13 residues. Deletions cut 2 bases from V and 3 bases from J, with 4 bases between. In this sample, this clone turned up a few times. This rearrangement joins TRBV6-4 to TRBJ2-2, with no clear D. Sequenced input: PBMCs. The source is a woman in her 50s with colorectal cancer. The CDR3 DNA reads TGTGCCAGCAGTGACGGGGACACCGGGGAGCTGTTTTTT. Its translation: CASSDGDTGELFF.